The 27 T cell receptor beta chains below were found in one sample sequenced in a study of blood T cell repertoires in COVID-19. Clones were sequenced by immunoSEQ multiplex PCR, and TCRdb holds only the in-frame ones, with some missing. The sample shows fewer than 120,000 clones, around 76% of them seen only once. The sequenced sample was peripheral blood. These receptors were obtained from a woman older than 75 with acute or convalescent COVID-19.

This sequence joins TRBV19 and TRBJ2-1; 11 bases agree with TRBD2. The CDR3 runs 15 residues. V gave up 4 bases and J gave up 5 bases; unmatched junction bases: 4. Germline V gives CDR1 LNHDA, CDR2 SQIVND (reference sequence). The chain's CDR3 is CASSRIAGGDNEQFF. The CDR3 DNA reads TGTGCCAGTAGTAGAATAGCGGGAGGGGACAATGAGCAGTTCTTC.

The chain joins TRBV6-2 or TRBV6-3 to TRBJ2-4; the D gene is possibly TRBD1 (5 bases). The CDR3 runs to 17 residues. Germline CDR1 is MNHEY and CDR2 is SVGEGT. Trimming pared 3 bases from V and 3 bases from J, leaving 18 bases between. This chain's CDR3 is CASSYEGSPRGKNIQYF. The CDR3 coding sequence is TGTGCCAGCAGTTATGAAGGATCCCCAAGGGGCAAAAACATTCAGTACTTC.

Turning to this clone: The sample has other DNA sequences that encode this CDR3 too. The chain is built from TRBV6-5 and TRBJ1-1; tentatively, D is TRBD1 (6 bases). The germline gives CDR1 MNHEY, CDR2 SVGAGI. The CDR3 totals 15 residues. V shed 2 bases and J shed 0 bases, with 10 bases lying between them. The CDR3 DNA sequence: TGTGCCAGCAGTTACGTGGGACAAATGAACACTGAAGCTTTCTTT. Its translation: CASSYVGQMNTEAFF.

V usage is TRBV28 and J usage is TRBJ2-5; D is uncertain. This CDR3 is 15 amino acids long. Germline assignment: CDR1 MDHEN and CDR2 SYDVKM. The germline V and J ends were trimmed by 3 bases and 2 bases, with 13 bases remaining between them. The CDR3 loop reads CASSLLWQNQETQYF. CDR3 DNA: TGTGCCAGCAGTTTGTTGTGGCAGAATCAAGAGACCCAGTACTTC.

The chain combines TRBV4-3 with TRBJ2-7; 7 bases line up with TRBD2. CDR1 is LGHNA, CDR2 YSLEER, per germline. The ends lost 1 base at V and 1 base at J; junction bases unmatched: 10. CDR3 size: 17 residues. The CDR3 nucleotides read TGCGCCAGCAGCCAAGGGCCGGGGGGAAAGGAATCCTACGAGCAGTACTTC. This gives the protein CASSQGPGGKESYEQYF.

This chain joins TRBV20-1 and TRBJ2-2; 8 nucleotides agree with TRBD2. This CDR3 region has 14 residues. J lost 5 bases, V lost 3 bases, and 5 bases had no gene match. The germline gives CDR1 DFQATT, CDR2 SNEGSKA (reference sequence). The CDR3 protein is CSASLGGGTGELFF. Written as DNA, the CDR3 is TGCAGTGCTAGTCTCGGCGGGGGGACCGGGGAGCTGTTTTTT.

The chain is built from TRBV19 and TRBJ2-4; 9 bases match TRBD1. This CDR3 has 15 residues. V trimming: 5 bases; J trimming: 7 bases; junction bases outside the gene matches: 9. CDR1 and CDR2 from the germline V gene are LNHDA and SQIVND (reference sequence). CDR3 sequence reads: CASSFPGQGSNIQYF. The CDR3 DNA reads TGTGCCAGTAGTTTCCCGGGACAGGGTTCCAACATTCAGTACTTC.

This rearrangement joins TRBV5-5 to TRBJ1-5; possible D gene TRBD1, 6 bases. CDR1 and CDR2 (germline): SGHKS, YYEKEE (reference sequence). CDR3 length equals 15 residues. The V and J ends lost 4 bases and 5 bases respectively, with 16 bases between them. The CDR3 sequence is CASSHLTGFHQPQHF. Written as DNA, the CDR3 is TGTGCCAGCAGCCACCTCACAGGGTTTCATCAGCCCCAGCATTTT.

This clone was detected only a few times. The chain uses TRBV30 and TRBJ1-3; 9 nucleotides agree with TRBD1. This CDR3 comprises 14 residues. V dropped 3 bases and J dropped 3; count of bases not matched to a gene: 3. Germline lookup yields CDR1 GTSNPN and CDR2 SVGIG (reference sequence). The CDR3 sequence: CAWRYRGLGNTIYF. The CDR3 nucleotides are TGTGCCTGGAGATACAGGGGGCTTGGAAACACCATATATTTT.

The rearrangement uses TRBV19 and TRBJ2-3; D gene uncertain. V lost 5 bases and J 2 bases, leaving 11 bases between the germline ends. Germline V lookup: CDR1 LNHDA, CDR2 SQIVND (reference sequence). The length of the CDR3 is 14 residues. CDR3: CASSSMRNTDTQYF. The DNA for the CDR3 is TGTGCCAGTAGTTCCATGCGGAACACAGATACGCAGTATTTT.

This sequence joins TRBV6-5 and TRBJ2-1, with TRBD2 matching 10 bases. The CDR3 is 14 residues long. Germline assignment: CDR1 MNHEY and CDR2 SVGAGI. The ends lost 8 bases at V and 5 bases at J; junction bases unmatched: 6. CDR3 bases: TGTGCCAGCGACTGGACTAGCGGAAACAATGAGCAGTTCTTC. This translates into CASDWTSGNNEQFF.

This rearrangement joins TRBV6-2 or TRBV6-3 to TRBJ2-7, with TRBD2 matching over 7 bases. The CDR3 spans 13 residues. V shed 5 bases, J shed 4 bases, and the junction held 5 bases outside the gene matches. CDR1 MNHEY and CDR2 SVGEGT come from the germline V gene. The CDR3 DNA reads as TGTGCCAGCAGTGGCGGGAGTATGTACGAGCAGTACTTC. Translating it yields CASSGGSMYEQYF.

This clone is a singleton in its sample. V usage is TRBV6-5 and J usage is TRBJ2-1, with a tentative D call TRBD1 (6 bases). The CDR3 sequence is 16 residues long. Per germline, CDR1 MNHEY and CDR2 SVGAGI. Trimming took 0 bases from V and 9 from J, leaving 18 bases between them. The CDR3 reads CASSYSLSPRGGEQFF. In DNA, the CDR3 is TGTGCCAGCAGTTACTCGCTTAGCCCGAGAGGGGGTGAGCAGTTCTTC.

The rearrangement uses TRBV6-2 or TRBV6-3 and TRBJ1-6; 10 bases are shared with TRBD1. V trimming: 5 bases; J trimming: 10 bases; junction bases outside the gene matches: 11. The germline gives CDR1 MNHEY, CDR2 SVGEGT. This CDR3 is built from 16 residues. DNA for the CDR3: TGTGCCAGCAGTCCCGGGACAGGGGATTTGAGATCACCCCTCCACTTT. It yields the protein CASSPGTGDLRSPLHF.

Only a few counts were recorded for this clone. J is TRBJ1-2 and V is TRBV28; D is unresolved. This CDR3 is 14 amino acids long. V was shortened by 7 bases and J by 6 bases, with 18 bases between the two germline ends. Germline V gene lookup returns CDR1 MDHEN and CDR2 SYDVKM. The CDR3 DNA follows: TGTGCCAGCACCCCTCCCCCGGGGTTCGATGGCTACACCTTC. Amino acid sequence: CASTPPPGFDGYTF.

The gene calls are TRBV10-2 and TRBJ1-5, with 8 positions matching TRBD1. The CDR3 consists of 14 residues. Germline loops: CDR1 WSHSY, CDR2 SAAADI. Trimming took 6 bases from V and 9 from J; bases not matched to a gene: 10. The CDR3: CASREPGGLWPQHF. DNA of the CDR3: TGCGCCAGCAGGGAACCAGGGGGCCTGTGGCCCCAGCATTTT.

V gene TRBV11-2 combines with J gene TRBJ2-5, with 7 bases matching TRBD1. The trim removed 5 bases at V and 5 bases at J, leaving 8 bases unmatched. There are 14 residues in the CDR3. In germline, CDR1 is SGHAT, CDR2 FQNNGV. The CDR3 sequence: CASSPGTVRETQYF. DNA for the CDR3: TGTGCCAGCAGCCCAGGGACAGTGAGGGAGACCCAGTACTTC.

The V gene is TRBV2, the J gene TRBJ2-3; 8 bases agree with TRBD2. CDR1 is SNHLY and CDR2 is FYNNEI in the germline V gene. After removal of 2 bases from V and 0 bases from J, the junction contained 10 bases not matched to a gene. The CDR3 has 18 amino acids. The DNA for the CDR3 is TGTGCCAGCAGTGAAAAAGGGAAGCGGGGGACTAGCACAGATACGCAGTATTTT. Protein: CASSEKGKRGTSTDTQYF.

The J gene is TRBJ2-1, the V gene TRBV28; 7 nucleotides agree with TRBD2. V dropped 2 bases and J dropped 7; count of bases not matched to a gene: 8. Per germline, CDR1 MDHEN and CDR2 SYDVKM. The CDR3 contains 15 residues. The CDR3 protein is CASSLGGLLANEQFF. CDR3 in DNA: TGTGCCAGCAGTTTAGGGGGGTTACTAGCGAATGAGCAGTTCTTC.

The chain is built from TRBV11-2 and TRBJ2-1, with 8 positions matching TRBD2. After removal of 1 base from V and 6 bases from J, the junction contained 17 bases not matched to a gene. This CDR3 is built from 19 residues. From germline, CDR1 is SGHAT and CDR2 FQNNGV. CDR3 sequence: CASSLAVGGLDVKRNEQFF. The CDR3 bases are TGTGCCAGCAGCTTAGCAGTTGGGGGACTAGATGTTAAGCGCAATGAGCAGTTCTTC.

The V call is TRBV3-1 (or the pseudogene TRBV3-2), the J call TRBJ1-2, with 9 positions matching TRBD1. The CDR3 covers 14 residues. Germline V gene data show CDR1 as LGHDT and CDR2 as YNNKEL (reference sequence). Trimming took 2 bases from V and 8 from J; bases not matched to a gene: 6. For the CDR3, the DNA is TGTGCCAGCAGCCAACCGGGACAGGGTGGCGGCTACACCTTC. The encoded protein is CASSQPGQGGGYTF.

The rearrangement joins TRBV6-5 to TRBJ2-3; 7 positions match TRBD2. Losses at the gene ends were 2 bases for V and 4 bases for J; bases not matched to a gene: 6. CDR1 is MNHEY, CDR2 SVGAGI, per germline. This CDR3 is 15 amino acids long. Written as DNA, the CDR3 is TGTGCCAGCAGTTACGAACGGGAGGCCCCAGATACGCAGTATTTT. Its translation is CASSYEREAPDTQYF.

With respect to this clone: The sample carries other DNA sequences with the same CDR3. The chain combines TRBV3-1 (or the pseudogene TRBV3-2) with TRBJ2-3; D is ambiguous. CDR1 is LGHDT and CDR2 is YNNKEL in the germline V gene (reference sequence). V was trimmed by 2 bases and J by 3 bases, leaving 3 bases between them. This CDR3 has 12 amino acids. The CDR3 loop reads CASSQSTDTQYF. As DNA, the CDR3 is TGTGCCAGCAGCCAATCTACAGATACGCAGTATTTT.

The CDR3 is CASSEWTSGYQRDEQYF. The CDR3 region has the DNA TGTGCCAGCAGTGAATGGACTAGCGGGTATCAAAGGGACGAGCAGTACTTC. The chain links TRBV25-1 to TRBJ2-7; TRBD2 matches 11 bases. The CDR3 loop spans 17 amino acids. Trimming removed 1 base from V and 5 bases from J; junction bases left unmatched: 10. Per germline, CDR1 MGHDK and CDR2 SYGVNS.

This clone came up once. This sequence joins TRBV11-3 and TRBJ2-5; D gene uncertain. Trimming removed 5 bases at V and 5 bases at J, with 12 bases between. Germline V gene data show CDR1 as SGHNT and CDR2 as YENEEA. This CDR3 has 13 residues. The CDR3 nucleotides are TGTGCCAGCAGCCGCGATGGTGTGGAGACCCAGTACTTC. It encodes CASSRDGVETQYF.

The V gene is TRBV6-5, the J gene TRBJ2-5; possible D gene TRBD1, 5 bases. The CDR3 runs 13 residues. Looked up from germline, CDR1 is MNHEY and CDR2 is SVGAGI. V was trimmed by 4 bases and J by 2 bases, leaving 8 bases between them. For the CDR3, the DNA is TGTGCCAGCAGTTCGACAGTACAAGAGACCCAGTACTTC. Translation gives CASSSTVQETQYF.

The chain employs TRBV7-2 and TRBJ1-1; D is unresolved. Germline CDR1 SGHTA, CDR2 FQGNSA. The length of the CDR3 is 13 residues. The V gene lost 1 base and the J gene lost 5 bases, with 8 bases spanning the gap. The CDR3 DNA reads TGTGCCAGCAGCTTAGTAGAGGGAACTGAAGCTTTCTTT. Amino acids: CASSLVEGTEAFF.